One sample yielded the 19 T cell receptor beta chains listed below, sequenced in a study of Ad26.COV2.S vaccination and SARS-CoV-2 variants. TCRdb's copy holds only in-frame clones and misses some; the assay was immunoSEQ multiplex PCR. The repertoire consists of approximately 340,000 clones, with 92% occurring once and the leading ten covering roughly 3.9%. This specimen consisted of peripheral blood, obtained after recovery from COVID-19. The receptor source for this set is a human donor who had recovered from COVID-19.

The rearrangement joins TRBV7-2 to TRBJ1-1; perhaps TRBD1 as D (6 bases). V dropped 7 bases and J dropped 4 bases, with 19 bases sitting between them. Germline CDR1 SGHTA, CDR2 FQGNSA. The CDR3 runs to 15 residues. For the CDR3, the DNA is TGTGCCAGCACCTTGGGAGGGGGGTTGGTCACTGAAGCTTTCTTT. The encoded protein is CASTLGGGLVTEAFF.

This rearrangement joins TRBV19 to TRBJ2-2, with D possibly called TRBD1 or TRBD2 (5 bases each). Germline V gene sequence: CDR1 LNHDA, CDR2 SQIVND (reference sequence). This CDR3 is 15 amino acids long. V dropped 8 bases and J dropped 6 bases, with 19 bases sitting between them. The CDR3 nucleotides are TGTGCCAGTGGACACAGCCTTCAGGGAGCCGGGGAGCTGTTTTTT. Translation: CASGHSLQGAGELFF.

The J gene is TRBJ1-2, the V gene TRBV21-1. TRBV21-1 is a listed pseudogene. This CDR3 is 16 amino acids long. The CDR3 loop reads CASSKASGAQGYGYTF. The CDR3, as DNA: TGTGCCAGCAGCAAGGCCTCCGGGGCGCAGGGCTATGGCTACACCTTC.

The chain couples TRBV7-2 to TRBJ1-1, with 7 positions matching TRBD1. Germline trimming cut 2 bases from V and 0 bases from J; bases unmatched to any gene: 9. Germline V gene sequence: CDR1 SGHTA, CDR2 FQGNSA. The CDR3 consists of 17 residues. This chain's CDR3 is CASSLTWSGTVNTEAFF. As DNA, the CDR3 is TGTGCCAGCAGCTTAACATGGTCCGGGACAGTGAACACTGAAGCTTTCTTT.

This clone was counted a single time. The V gene is TRBV12-3 or TRBV12-4, the J gene TRBJ2-1; the D call may be TRBD1 or TRBD2 (5 bases each). V lost 7 bases, J lost 13 bases, and 20 bases lay in between. CDR3 length equals 13 residues. The CDR3 protein is CASTPSGTRGQFF. The CDR3 DNA sequence: TGTGCCAGCACCCCATCCGGGACCCGGGGCCAGTTCTTC.

The V call is TRBV24-1, the J call TRBJ2-3; 10 bases are a match to TRBD2. Per germline, CDR1 KGHDR and CDR2 SFDVKD. Trimming cost V 4 bases and J 4 bases; bases outside gene matches: 4. The CDR3 runs to 15 residues. The CDR3 sequence is CATSDPGLASDTQYF. The DNA for the CDR3 is TGTGCCACCAGTGACCCGGGACTAGCGTCAGATACGCAGTATTTT.

This chain uses TRBV6-2 or TRBV6-3 with TRBJ2-3; 11 bases fit TRBD2. This CDR3 has 15 amino acids. Germline loops: CDR1 MNHEY, CDR2 SVGEGT. After removal of 0 bases from V and 4 bases from J, the junction contained 0 bases not matched to a gene. This chain's CDR3 is CASSYSTSGADTQYF. CDR3 nucleotides: TGTGCCAGCAGTTACTCGACTAGCGGGGCAGATACGCAGTATTTT.

CDR3 in amino acids: CASTGGSPLHF. In DNA form, the CDR3 reads TGTGCCAGCACGGGAGGATCACCCCTCCACTTT. The chain recombines TRBV6-5 with TRBJ1-6; D unresolved. The CDR3 spans 11 residues. The V and J ends lost 7 bases and 10 bases respectively, with 8 bases between them. The V gene's germline CDR1 is MNHEY and CDR2 SVGAGI.

The rearrangement joins TRBV3-1 (or the pseudogene TRBV3-2) to TRBJ2-5, with D unclear. This CDR3 contains 12 residues. Trimming removed 1 base from V and 1 base from J, with 1 base in between. Germline CDR1 and CDR2: LGHDT and YNNKEL (reference sequence). Here the CDR3 DNA reads TGTGCCAGCAGCCAAGGCCAAGAGACCCAGTACTTC. Amino acid sequence: CASSQGQETQYF.

The rearrangement uses TRBV29-1 and TRBJ2-5; 8 bases are a match to TRBD2. The CDR3 spans 14 residues. Germline assignment: CDR1 SQVTM and CDR2 ANQGSEA. V was clipped by 5 bases and J by 5 bases; unmatched bases: 10. The CDR3 DNA reads TGCAGCGTTTTTTCCGGGGGGGCCGGGGAGACCCAGTACTTC. It yields the protein CSVFSGGAGETQYF.

The chain couples TRBV7-6 to TRBJ1-2, with 7 nucleotides matching TRBD1. In germline, CDR1 is SGHVS, CDR2 FNYEAQ. J was trimmed by 6 bases and V by 5 bases; bases with no gene match: 12. This CDR3 contains 15 residues. The CDR3 loop is CASSPTTRGGDGYTF. The CDR3 DNA follows: TGTGCCAGCAGCCCAACTACCAGGGGGGGTGATGGCTACACCTTC.

The chain is built from TRBV10-3 and TRBJ1-2; D gene unclear. This CDR3 comprises 16 residues. CDR1 is ENHRY, CDR2 SYGVKD, per germline. V gave up 0 bases and J gave up 0 bases, with 11 bases separating them. The CDR3 loop is CAISESTLSSNYGYTF. As DNA, the CDR3 is TGTGCCATCAGTGAGTCGACACTCAGCTCTAACTATGGCTACACCTTC.

The chain has TRBV6-2 or TRBV6-3 and TRBJ1-2; the match to TRBD1 covers 8 bases. CDR1 and CDR2 (germline): MNHEY, SVGEGT. V was clipped by 2 bases and J by 6 bases; unmatched bases: 5. The CDR3 has 14 amino acids. The CDR3 sequence is CASSYGGRGHGYTF. DNA of the CDR3: TGTGCCAGCAGTTACGGGGGCAGGGGGCATGGCTACACCTTC.

This clone has a single count. This sequence joins TRBV2 and TRBJ1-5; TRBD1 might be the D (6 bases). The CDR3 has 20 amino acids. V was shortened by 3 bases and J by 2 bases, with 26 bases between the two germline ends. Germline loops: CDR1 SNHLY, CDR2 FYNNEI. As DNA, the CDR3 is TGTGCCAGCAGTGAGAGGTGGCAGGGGATCTTCAGGCGTGGCAATCAGCCCCAGCATTTT. It is translated as CASSERWQGIFRRGNQPQHF.

The rearrangement joins TRBV5-4 to TRBJ1-1; perhaps TRBD1 as D (5 bases). Germline loops: CDR1 SGHNT, CDR2 YYREEE (reference sequence). The CDR3 is 16 residues long. V lost 0 bases, J lost 0 bases, and 12 bases lay in between. CDR3 in amino acids: CASSLAGAVMNTEAFF. The CDR3 bases are TGTGCCAGCAGCTTGGCCGGGGCAGTGATGAACACTGAAGCTTTCTTT.

The genes are TRBV7-2 and TRBJ2-7, with 12 nucleotides matching TRBD1. The V and J ends lost 5 bases and 13 bases, in that order; junction bases with no gene match: 18. CDR1 is SGHTA, CDR2 FQGNSA, per germline. CDR3 length: 16 amino acids. The CDR3 DNA follows: TGTGCCAGCAGCCCAGGGACAGGGGGCGGATGGGGGCTAACTTACTTC. It encodes CASSPGTGGGWGLTYF.

In its sample, this clone was seen once. The CDR3 DNA reads as TGCGCCAGCAGCTTGGCTATGGGCGACGAGCAGTACTTC. This codes for CASSLAMGDEQYF. The chain carries TRBV5-1 and TRBJ2-7, with D unresolved. The CDR3 length is 13 residues. Germline V gene lookup returns CDR1 SGHRS and CDR2 YFSETQ. With 0 bases removed from V and 5 bases from J, the gap between germline ends came to 9 bases.

The V call is TRBV14, the J call TRBJ2-2; the match to TRBD2 covers 8 bases. This CDR3 has 16 amino acids. Per germline, CDR1 SGHDN and CDR2 FVKESK. V lost 0 bases, J lost 4 bases, and 4 bases stayed unmatched. The chain's CDR3 is CASSQEAGVFTGELFF. The CDR3 region has the DNA TGTGCCAGCAGCCAAGAAGCGGGGGTGTTCACCGGGGAGCTGTTTTTT.

This chain connects TRBV11-2 to TRBJ1-4; D is unclear. CDR1 is SGHAT and CDR2 is FQNNGV in the germline V gene. This CDR3 has 17 residues. V lost 5 bases, J lost 0 bases, and 16 bases lay in between. The CDR3 sequence is CASSPQGRPATNEKLFF. The CDR3 coding sequence is TGTGCCAGCAGCCCCCAAGGACGGCCAGCAACTAATGAAAAACTGTTTTTT.